A single sample gave rise to the 12 T cell receptor beta chains below, sequenced in a study of T cells in Graves' hyperthyroidism and ophthalmopathy. TCR beta CDR3 regions were amplified from RNA transcripts. TCR CDR3 regions were first amplified by RT-PCR with HTBI primers. TCRdb ran MiXCR on the multiplex PCR reads and lists one entry per CDR3 protein. The sample records approximately 600,000 distinct CDR3 sequences, roughly 15% being singletons. The sample taken for sequencing was blood. The source of these receptors is a woman aged 35 to 49 with Graves' ophthalmopathy.

This clonotype showed up many times. J is TRBJ1-5 and V is TRBV5-1; D possibly corresponds to TRBD1 (5 bases). V was clipped by 0 bases and J by 3 bases, with 13 bases between them. The CDR3 is 16 residues long. In germline, CDR1 is SGHRS, CDR2 YFSETQ. The CDR3 protein is CASSLEPTGTNQPQHF. DNA for the CDR3: TGCGCCAGCAGCTTGGAACCCACAGGAACCAATCAGCCCCAGCATTTT.

This clonotype was picked up many times. In DNA, the CDR3 is TGTGCCAGCAGTTTAACGGTGGGGCAGGGTAGGTCTGGGGCCAACGTCCTGACTTTC. Protein product: CASSLTVGQGRSGANVLTF. The gene calls are TRBV12-3 or TRBV12-4 and TRBJ2-6; a possible D gene is TRBD1 (5 bases). Trimming stripped 2 bases from V and 1 base from J, with 18 bases between. This CDR3 region has 19 residues.

The chain couples TRBV11-2 to TRBJ2-5, with D perhaps matching TRBD1 or TRBD2 (5 bases each). In germline, CDR1 is SGHAT, CDR2 FQNNGV. The CDR3 has 17 residues. V was clipped by 4 bases and J by 5 bases, with 23 bases between them. The CDR3 region is CASSYLGWAGRGETQYF. CDR3 coding DNA: TGTGCCAGCAGCTACCTGGGGTGGGCAGGGCGAGGGGAGACCCAGTACTTC.

The CDR3 nucleotides read TGTGCCAGCAGCGATCGACAGGGCCCCTTGTACGAGCAGTACTTC. Translated: CASSDRQGPLYEQYF. V usage is TRBV7-9 and J usage is TRBJ2-7; 7 nucleotides agree with TRBD1. The J segment lost 4 bases and the V segment lost 5 bases, leaving 11 bases of the junction unmatched. Germline CDR1 and CDR2: SEHNR and FQNEAQ (reference sequence). The CDR3 spans 15 residues.

This clonotype was observed many times. The rearrangement links TRBV7-2 to TRBJ2-7; D uncertain. This CDR3 contains 15 residues. Trimming removed 1 base from V and 6 bases from J, with 16 bases in between. The V gene's germline CDR1 is SGHTA and CDR2 FQGNSA. The chain's CDR3 is CASSLVMETLPEQYF. The CDR3 DNA follows: TGTGCCAGCAGCTTAGTAATGGAGACTCTTCCCGAGCAGTACTTC.

This chain joins TRBV4-2 and TRBJ2-2, with 13 bases lining up with TRBD2. V dropped 5 bases and J dropped 6; count of bases not matched to a gene: 9. Germline values: CDR1 LGHNA, CDR2 YNFKEQ. There are 17 residues in the CDR3. CDR3 sequence reads: CASSGTTSGRFAGELFF. The CDR3 region has the DNA TGTGCCAGCAGCGGAACGACTAGCGGGAGGTTTGCCGGGGAGCTGTTTTTT.

The chain employs TRBV30 and TRBJ1-5, with D perhaps matching TRBD1 (5 bases). Germline values: CDR1 GTSNPN, CDR2 SVGIG (reference sequence). V was trimmed by 3 bases and J by 0 bases, leaving 18 bases between them. This CDR3 has 17 residues. CDR3 bases: TGTGCCTGGAGCACTCCCATGGGAGGGGATAGCAATCAGCCCCAGCATTTT. This sequence encodes CAWSTPMGGDSNQPQHF.

The chain has TRBV19 and TRBJ2-2; tentatively, D is TRBD1 (6 bases). The V end lost 5 bases, the J end lost 5 bases, and 12 bases lay between the germline ends. Germline values: CDR1 LNHDA, CDR2 SQIVND (reference sequence). The CDR3 has 14 amino acids. The DNA for the CDR3 is TGTGCCAGTAGTGTTGGGGGCAGAACCGGGGAGCTGTTTTTT. Translated, it gives CASSVGGRTGELFF. Using reference TRBV19 and TRBJ2-2 for the parts outside the CDR3, the full variable domain is DGGITQSPKYLFRKEGQNVTLSCEQNLNHDAMYWYRQDPGQGLRLIYYSQIVNDFQKGDIAEGYSVSREKKESFPLTVTSAQKNPTAFYLCASSVGGRTGELFFGEGSRLTVL.

This clonotype appeared a few times. The chain employs TRBV27 and TRBJ1-1; tentative D call: TRBD1 (5 bases). V lost 3 bases and J lost 5, with 13 bases in between. The germline CDR1 and CDR2 sequences are MNHEY and SMNVEV (reference sequence). The CDR3 covers 14 residues. The CDR3: CASSFGREVTEAFF. The CDR3 DNA sequence: TGTGCCAGCAGTTTTGGCAGGGAGGTAACTGAAGCTTTCTTT.

This clonotype has ten or more counts. The chain uses TRBV20-1 and TRBJ2-2; no definite D call. Germline CDR1 reads DFQATT; CDR2 reads SNEGSKA (reference sequence). The CDR3 is 14 amino acids. The V end lost 5 bases, the J end lost 5 bases, and 15 bases lay between the germline ends. CDR3 in amino acids: CSACPLDRTGELFF. DNA for the CDR3: TGCAGTGCTTGTCCCCTAGATAGGACCGGGGAGCTGTTTTTT.

This clonotype was seen repeatedly, ten times or more. The rearrangement uses TRBV2 and TRBJ1-6; D gene ambiguous. Looked up from germline, CDR1 is SNHLY and CDR2 is FYNNEI. The germline V and J ends were trimmed by 3 bases and 10 bases, with 7 bases remaining between them. This CDR3 has 12 amino acids. DNA for the CDR3: TGTGCCAGCAGTGACCGGAACTCACCCCTCCACTTT. Encoded protein: CASSDRNSPLHF. The variable domain in full, completed from reference TRBV2 and TRBJ1-6, reads EPEVTQTPSHQVTQMGQEVILRCVPISNHLYFYWYRQILGQKVEFLVSFYNNEISEKSEIFDDQFSVERPDGSNFTLKIRSTKLEDSAMYFCASSDRNSPLHFGNGTRLTVT.

This clonotype was recorded many times. J is TRBJ1-1 and V is TRBV12-3 or TRBV12-4; no firm D call. The CDR3 totals 11 residues. V was clipped by 5 bases and J by 7 bases, with 8 bases between them. The CDR3 DNA sequence: TGTGCCAGCAGTCATGAAGGTGAAGCTTTCTTT. Encoded protein: CASSHEGEAFF.